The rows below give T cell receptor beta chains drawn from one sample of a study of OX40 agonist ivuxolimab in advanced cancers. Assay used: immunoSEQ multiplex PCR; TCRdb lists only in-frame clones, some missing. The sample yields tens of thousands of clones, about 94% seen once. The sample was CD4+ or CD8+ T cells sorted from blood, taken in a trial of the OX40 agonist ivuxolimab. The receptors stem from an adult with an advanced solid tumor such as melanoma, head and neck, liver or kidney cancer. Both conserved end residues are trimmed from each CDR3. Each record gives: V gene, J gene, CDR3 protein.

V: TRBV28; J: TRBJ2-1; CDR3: ASSSYRDRQF
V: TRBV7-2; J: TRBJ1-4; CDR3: ASSLDYEKLF
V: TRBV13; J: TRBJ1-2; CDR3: ASSLVSWGSDGYT
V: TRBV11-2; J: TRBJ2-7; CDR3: ASSPGELGLALYEQY
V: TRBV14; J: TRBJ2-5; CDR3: ASSQGTSGRSETQY
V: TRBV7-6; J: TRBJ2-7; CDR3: ASSLVGRRLDEQY
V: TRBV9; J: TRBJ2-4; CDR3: ASSPGENIQY
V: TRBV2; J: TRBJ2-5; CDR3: ASQRGETQY
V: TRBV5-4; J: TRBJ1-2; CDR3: ASSSPGYGYT
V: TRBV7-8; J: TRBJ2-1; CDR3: ASSWPVDGRGFNEQF
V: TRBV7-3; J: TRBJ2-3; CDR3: ASSQDYSTDTQY
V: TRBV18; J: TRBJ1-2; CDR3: ASSLRDVYGYT
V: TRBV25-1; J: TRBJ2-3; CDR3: ASSEVGEVRTDTQY
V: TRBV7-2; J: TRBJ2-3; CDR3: ASSPVAGGLTDTQY
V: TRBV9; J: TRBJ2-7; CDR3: ASSVGDRGYEQY